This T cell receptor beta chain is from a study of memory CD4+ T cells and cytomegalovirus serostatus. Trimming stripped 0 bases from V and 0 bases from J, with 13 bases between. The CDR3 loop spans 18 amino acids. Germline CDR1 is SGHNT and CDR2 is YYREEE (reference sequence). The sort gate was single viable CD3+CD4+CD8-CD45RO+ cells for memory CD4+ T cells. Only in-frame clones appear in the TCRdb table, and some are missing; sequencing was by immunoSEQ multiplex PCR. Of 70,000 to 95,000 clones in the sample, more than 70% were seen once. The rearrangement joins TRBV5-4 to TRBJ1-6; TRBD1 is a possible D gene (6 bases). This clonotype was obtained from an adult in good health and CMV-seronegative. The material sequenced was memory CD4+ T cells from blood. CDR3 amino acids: CASSLGGTRSSYNSPLHF. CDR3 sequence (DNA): TGTGCCAGCAGCTTGGGCGGGACAAGGAGCTCCTATAATTCACCCCTCCACTTT.